The clone carrying this T cell receptor beta chain was observed many times. Antigen: not known. This sample was included in a study of T cell repertoires in cytomegalovirus infection. Turning to the study itself: An indication of both CMV infection and matching HLA type came from public TCR beta signatures. General study points: What dominated the ex vivo response were HLA-C-restricted CMV-specific TCR beta clonotypes. Public TCR beta family frequency separated CMV-and-HLA carriers, including in an independent cohort.

The CDR3 contains 16 residues. Germline CDR1 is SGHTA and CDR2 is FQGNSA. V shed 5 bases and J 6 bases; nucleotides not matched to a gene: 11. TCRdb redid the calling of the reads with MiXCR, one entry per CDR3 protein. The repertoire consists of 300,000 to 400,000 distinct CDR3 sequences, with approximately 9.5% occurring once and the leading ten covering approximately 4.5%. This TCR was sampled from a human donor in good health (CMV status not recorded). Some clones in this sample may be carry-over from other donors' samples. The V gene is TRBV7-2, the J gene TRBJ2-2, with 8 bases matching TRBD2. The sequencing input was PBMCs. The DNA for the CDR3 is TGTGCCAGCAGCCTCTACGGCGGGGGGCGGGCCGGGGAGCTGTTTTTT. It encodes CASSLYGGGRAGELFF.